Here is one T cell receptor beta chain with its context. No antigen is known for it. The entry originates in a study of CD8 T cell repertoires and HIV-1 epitope variants. Study at large: Tested: three Gag epitope families, Nef HW9 and YT9.

The CDR3 length is 14 residues. Germline CDR1 reads SEHNR; CDR2 reads FQNEAQ (reference sequence). V lost 8 bases to trimming and J lost 2 bases; unmatched junction nucleotides: 5. The table came from immunoSEQ multiplex PCR; TCRdb's copy has only in-frame clones and leaves some out. The data hold 5,400 or so clones, with around 63% observed a single time. Sequenced: cultured CD8+ T cells derived from PBMCs. The TCR was taken from a male donor with HIV. This rearrangement joins TRBV7-9 to TRBJ2-3; 9 bases line up with TRBD2. The CDR3 reads CASQPSGNTDTQYF. The CDR3 nucleotides read TGTGCCAGCCAACCTAGCGGGAACACAGATACGCAGTATTTT.